This is a list of T cell receptor beta chains from one sample in a study of blood T cell repertoires in COVID-19. This table comes from immunoSEQ multiplex PCR, and its TCRdb copy is limited to in-frame clones, with some not included. The data show 150,000 to 200,000 clones, 89% seen once. What was sequenced was peripheral blood. Every receptor here comes from a young man who had recovered from COVID-19. CDR3s include the opening cysteine and the closing phenylalanine or tryptophan. A D gene is named only where the DNA matches it firmly. Size is omitted from some rows. Given values are once, few, many or a class for expanded clones.

>TRBV28|TRBD1|TRBJ2-1|16|NA
CASSPLGQGGYNEQFF
TGTGCCAGCAGTCCACTCGGACAGGGGGGCTACAATGAGCAGTTCTTC
>TRBV4-2|NA|TRBJ2-2|13|NA
CASSPPHTGELFF
TGTGCCAGCAGCCCCCCTCACACCGGGGAGCTGTTTTTT
>TRBV10-3|NA|TRBJ1-2|14|NA
CAISRGWGTYGYTF
TGTGCCATCAGTCGGGGGTGGGGGACCTATGGCTACACCTTC
>TRBV5-4|TRBD2|TRBJ2-3|16|once
CASSLAGSGRAHTQYF
TGTGCCAGCAGCTTGGCGGGTAGCGGGAGGGCTCATACGCAGTATTTT
>TRBV27|NA|TRBJ2-7|13|NA
CASSFNSNYEQYF
TGTGCCAGCAGTTTTAACTCGAACTACGAGCAGTACTTC
>TRBV3-1/TRBV3-2|NA|TRBJ2-2|14|NA
CASSFGTDTGELFF
TGTGCCAGCAGCTTCGGGACTGACACCGGGGAGCTGTTTTTT
>TRBV9|TRBD1|TRBJ2-3|17|NA
CASSSDPGQGSTDTQYF
TGTGCCAGCAGCTCAGACCCGGGACAGGGGAGCACAGATACGCAGTATTTT
>TRBV30|NA|TRBJ2-3|12|NA
CAWSRDTDTQYF
TGTGCCTGGAGCCGGGACACAGATACGCAGTATTTT
>TRBV5-1|NA|TRBJ2-1|15|NA
CASSGGDGSYNEQFF
TGCGCCAGCAGCGGAGGAGATGGGTCCTACAATGAGCAGTTCTTC
>TRBV30|NA|TRBJ1-2|15|NA
CAWSVGGAQIYGYTF
TGTGCCTGGAGTGTAGGGGGTGCCCAAATCTATGGCTACACCTTC
>TRBV5-1|TRBD1|TRBJ1-2|15|NA
CASSLAPTGDYGYTF
TGCGCCAGCAGCTTGGCCCCGACAGGGGACTATGGCTACACCTTC
>TRBV25-1|NA|TRBJ1-2|10|NA
CASKLDGYTF
TGTGCCAGCAAGTTAGATGGCTACACCTTC
>TRBV9|NA|TRBJ2-1|15|NA
CASSPAANSYNEQFF
TGTGCCAGCAGCCCTGCGGCGAACTCCTACAATGAGCAGTTCTTC
>TRBV5-5|TRBD1|TRBJ1-1|17|once
CASSLASGTGANTEAFF
TGTGCCAGCAGCTTGGCTTCCGGGACAGGGGCTAACACTGAAGCTTTCTTT
>TRBV11-1|TRBD2|TRBJ2-2|16|few
CASSSGLAGGSGELFF
TGTGCCAGCAGCTCGGGACTAGCGGGAGGGTCCGGGGAGCTGTTTTTT
>TRBV15|TRBD1|TRBJ2-7|14|once
CATSSDREIYEQYF
TGTGCCACCAGCAGCGACAGGGAAATCTACGAGCAGTACTTC
>TRBV6-6|NA|TRBJ1-1|14|NA
CASSYSGGWAEAFF
TGTGCCAGCAGTTACTCGGGGGGGTGGGCTGAAGCTTTCTTT
>TRBV24-1|NA|TRBJ2-7|16|NA
CATSDLLGGLDYEQYF
TGTGCCACCAGTGATTTGCTCGGGGGGCTGGACTACGAGCAGTACTTC
>TRBV11-1|NA|TRBJ1-4|13|once
CASSLDTNEKLFF
TGTGCCAGCAGCTTGGATACTAATGAGAAACTGTTTTTT
>TRBV2|NA|TRBJ2-7|13|few
CASISSSGYEQYF
TGTGCCAGCATTTCTAGCTCGGGGTACGAGCAGTACTTC
>TRBV29-1|TRBD1|TRBJ2-7|12|NA
CSVSGQAYEQYF
TGCAGCGTTTCCGGACAGGCCTACGAGCAGTACTTC
>TRBV2|NA|TRBJ2-7|13|once
CASRREQSSEQYF
TGTGCCAGCAGGAGGGAACAGTCTAGCGAGCAGTACTTC
>TRBV6-8|NA|TRBJ1-5|13|NA
CASSFGQDQPQHF
TGTGCCAGCAGTTTCGGTCAAGATCAGCCCCAGCATTTT
>TRBV4-1|TRBD1|TRBJ2-7|15|NA
CASSQVFRTGCEQYF
TGCGCCAGCAGCCAAGTCTTCCGGACAGGGTGCGAGCAGTACTTC
>TRBV7-2|NA|TRBJ1-5|14|few
CASSLGQGGQPQHF
TGTGCCAGCAGCTTAGGTCAGGGCGGTCAGCCCCAGCATTTT
>TRBV25-1|NA|TRBJ1-4|16|once
CASSDGIGGYGEKLFF
TGTGCCAGCAGTGATGGGATCGGGGGGTACGGTGAAAAACTGTTTTTT
>TRBV15|NA|TRBJ1-1|16|NA
CATSRGPTGRVTEAFF
TGTGCCACCAGCAGAGGTCCTACAGGGCGGGTCACTGAAGCTTTCTTT
>TRBV18|TRBD1|TRBJ2-5|15|NA
CASSSGTGIRETQYF
TGTGCCAGCTCATCCGGGACAGGGATCAGAGAGACCCAGTACTTC
>TRBV5-1|TRBD1|TRBJ1-1|13|once
CASSATQGKKAFF
TGCGCCAGCAGCGCGACACAGGGGAAGAAAGCTTTCTTT
>TRBV27|NA|TRBJ1-2|13|NA
CASSFRDHYGYTF
TGTGCCAGCAGCTTCAGGGATCACTATGGCTACACCTTC
>TRBV20-1|NA|TRBJ1-2|11|NA
CSASTQYGYTF
TGCAGTGCTAGTACCCAGTATGGCTACACCTTC
>TRBV10-3|TRBD2|TRBJ2-1|16|NA
CAISERASGNYNEQFF
TGTGCCATCAGTGAGAGGGCTAGCGGGAATTACAATGAGCAGTTCTTC
>TRBV6-2/TRBV6-3|NA|TRBJ2-6|16|NA
CASSHDRSSGANVLTF
TGTGCCAGCAGCCATGACAGGAGCTCTGGGGCCAACGTCCTGACTTTC
>TRBV2|TRBD1|TRBJ2-1|15|NA
CASSADRGPLNEQFF
TGTGCCAGCAGTGCGGACAGGGGGCCGCTCAATGAGCAGTTCTTC
>TRBV6-5|NA|TRBJ1-1|14|NA
CASSQRQLNTEAFF
TGTGCCAGCAGTCAGAGGCAGTTGAACACTGAAGCTTTCTTT
>TRBV19|TRBD1|TRBJ1-1|15|NA
CASSPRDSFSTEAFF
TGTGCCAGTAGTCCTCGGGACAGCTTTTCCACTGAAGCTTTCTTT
>TRBV6-5|NA|TRBJ2-1|14|NA
CASSQGYSYNEQFF
TGTGCCAGCAGCCAGGGTTACTCCTACAATGAGCAGTTCTTC